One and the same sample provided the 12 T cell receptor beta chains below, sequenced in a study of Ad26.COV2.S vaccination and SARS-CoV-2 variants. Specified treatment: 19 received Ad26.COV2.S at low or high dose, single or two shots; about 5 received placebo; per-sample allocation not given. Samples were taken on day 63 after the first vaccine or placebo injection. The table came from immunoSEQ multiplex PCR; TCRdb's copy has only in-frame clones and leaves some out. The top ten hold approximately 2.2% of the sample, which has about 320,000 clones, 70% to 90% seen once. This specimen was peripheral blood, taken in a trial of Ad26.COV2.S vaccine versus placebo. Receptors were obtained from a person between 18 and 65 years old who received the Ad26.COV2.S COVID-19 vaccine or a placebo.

CDR3 sequence: CASSFTAAGQGYNEQFF. CDR3 nucleotides: TGCGCCAGCAGCTTCACCGCGGCGGGACAGGGTTACAATGAGCAGTTCTTC. V usage is TRBV5-1 and J usage is TRBJ2-1, with 9 bases lining up with TRBD1. V shed 2 bases, J shed 4 bases, and the junction held 10 bases outside the gene matches. This CDR3 spans 17 amino acids. CDR1 and CDR2 (germline): SGHRS, YFSETQ. The full variable domain, rest sourced from reference TRBV5-1 and TRBJ2-1, is KAGVTQTPRYLIKTRGQQVTLSCSPISGHRSVSWYQQTPGQGLQFLFEYFSETQRNKGNFPGRFSGRQFSNSRSEMNVSTLELGDSALYLCASSFTAAGQGYNEQFFGPGTRLTVL.

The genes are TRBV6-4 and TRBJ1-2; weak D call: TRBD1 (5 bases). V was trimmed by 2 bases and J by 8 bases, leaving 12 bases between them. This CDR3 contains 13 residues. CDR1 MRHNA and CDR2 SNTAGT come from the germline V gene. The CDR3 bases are TGTGCCAGCAGTGACGGTCCAGGGCGAGGCTACACCTTC. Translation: CASSDGPGRGYTF.

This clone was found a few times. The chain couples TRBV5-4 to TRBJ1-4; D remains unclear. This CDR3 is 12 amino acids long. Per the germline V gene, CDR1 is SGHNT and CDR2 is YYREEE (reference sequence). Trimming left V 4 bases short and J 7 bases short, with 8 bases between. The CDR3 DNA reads TGTGCCAGCAGCCCCGGAGGTGAAAAACTGTTTTTT. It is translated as CASSPGGEKLFF.

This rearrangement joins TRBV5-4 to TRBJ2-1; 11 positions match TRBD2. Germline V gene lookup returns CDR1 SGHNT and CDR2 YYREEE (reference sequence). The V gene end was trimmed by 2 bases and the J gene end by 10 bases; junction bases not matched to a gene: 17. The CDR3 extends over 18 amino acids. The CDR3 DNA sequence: TGTGCCAGCAGCTTCTACCTCTTCGGGCTAGCGGGGGGAAGAGAGCAGTTCTTC. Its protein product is CASSFYLFGLAGGREQFF.

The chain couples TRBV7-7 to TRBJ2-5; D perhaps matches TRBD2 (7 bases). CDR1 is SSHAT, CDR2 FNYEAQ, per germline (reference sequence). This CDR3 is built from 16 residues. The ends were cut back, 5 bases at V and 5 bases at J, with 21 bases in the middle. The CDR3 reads CASSPQPAGGRETQYF. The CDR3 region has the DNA TGTGCCAGCAGCCCCCAACCAGCCGGGGGGCGTGAGACCCAGTACTTC.

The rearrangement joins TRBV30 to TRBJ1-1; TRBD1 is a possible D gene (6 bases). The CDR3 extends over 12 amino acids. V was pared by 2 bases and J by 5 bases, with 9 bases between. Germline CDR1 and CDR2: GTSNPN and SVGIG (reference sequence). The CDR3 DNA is TGTGCCTGGAGTACAGGGAGGACTGAAGCTTTCTTT. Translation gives CAWSTGRTEAFF.

CDR3 bases: TGTGCCAGCAGCTTGGAGACAGCATATAATTCACCCCTCCACTTT. Translated, it gives CASSLETAYNSPLHF. This chain uses TRBV5-4 with TRBJ1-6; D might be TRBD1 (5 bases). The CDR3 runs 15 residues. V was cut by 0 bases and J by 4 bases, with 8 bases left in between. Germline V CDR1 and CDR2: SGHNT, YYREEE (reference sequence). Full variable domain (missing parts from reference TRBV5-4 and TRBJ1-6): ETGVTQSPTHLIKTRGQQVTLRCSSQSGHNTVSWYQQALGQGPQFIFQYYREEENGRGNFPPRFSGLQFPNYSSELNVNALELDDSALYLCASSLETAYNSPLHFGNGTRLTVT.

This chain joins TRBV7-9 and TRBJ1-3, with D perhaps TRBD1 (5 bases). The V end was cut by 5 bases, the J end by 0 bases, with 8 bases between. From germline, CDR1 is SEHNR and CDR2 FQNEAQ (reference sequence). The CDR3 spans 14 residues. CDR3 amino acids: CASSPGGSGNTIYF. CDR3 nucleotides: TGTGCCAGCAGCCCCGGGGGCTCTGGAAACACCATATATTTT.

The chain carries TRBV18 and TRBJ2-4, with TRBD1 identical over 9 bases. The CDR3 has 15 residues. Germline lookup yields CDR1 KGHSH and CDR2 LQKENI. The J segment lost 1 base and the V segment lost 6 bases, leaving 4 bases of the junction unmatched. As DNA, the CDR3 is TGTGCCAGCTCTACAGGGGGCACGGCCAAAAACATTCAGTACTTC. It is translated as CASSTGGTAKNIQYF. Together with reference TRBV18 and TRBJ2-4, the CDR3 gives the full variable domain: NAGVMQNPRHLVRRRGQEARLRCSPMKGHSHVYWYRQLPEEGLKFMVYLQKENIIDESGMPKERFSAEFPKEGPSILRIQQVVRGDSAAYFCASSTGGTAKNIQYFGAGTRLSVL.

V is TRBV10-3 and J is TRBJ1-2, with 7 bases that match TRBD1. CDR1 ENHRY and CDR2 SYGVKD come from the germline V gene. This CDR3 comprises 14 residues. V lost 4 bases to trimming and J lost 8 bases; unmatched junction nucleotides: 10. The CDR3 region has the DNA TGTGCCATCAGTGGAGGACGGGACAGACGAGGCTACACCTTC. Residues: CAISGGRDRRGYTF.

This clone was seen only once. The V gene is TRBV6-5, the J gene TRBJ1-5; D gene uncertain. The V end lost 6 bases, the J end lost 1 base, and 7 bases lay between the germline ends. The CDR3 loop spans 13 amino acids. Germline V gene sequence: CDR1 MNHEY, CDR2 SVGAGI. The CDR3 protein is CASRKHSNQPQHF. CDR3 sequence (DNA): TGTGCCAGCAGAAAACACAGCAATCAGCCCCAGCATTTT.

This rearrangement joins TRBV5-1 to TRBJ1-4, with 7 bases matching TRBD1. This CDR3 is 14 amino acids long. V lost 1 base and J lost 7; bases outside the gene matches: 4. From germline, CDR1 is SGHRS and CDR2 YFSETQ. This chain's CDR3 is CASSLIGGSEKLFF. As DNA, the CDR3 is TGCGCCAGCAGCTTGATAGGGGGCAGTGAAAAACTGTTTTTT.